Below, one TCR beta chain is given with its context. This sample was included in a study of blood T cell repertoires in COVID-19. V was clipped by 3 bases and J by 6 bases, with 12 bases between them. The germline gives CDR1 LNHDA, CDR2 SQIVND (reference sequence). This CDR3 spans 14 amino acids. TCRdb's table, derived via immunoSEQ multiplex PCR, lists solely in-frame clones and lacks some. The table lists around 19,000 clones, 80% to 90% of them singletons, with more than 9.5% in the top ten. The sample was peripheral blood. This sequence originates from a human donor in a cohort sampled during active COVID-19. The gene calls are TRBV19 and TRBJ1-5; no reliable D call. This CDR3 reads CASSMEWAGQPQHF. Here the CDR3 DNA reads TGTGCCAGTAGTATGGAGTGGGCGGGTCAGCCCCAGCATTTT.